The 18 T cell receptor beta chains listed next were all sequenced from one sample in a study of blood T cell repertoires in COVID-19. Repertoires were generated with immunoSEQ multiplex PCR, while TCRdb's copy carries only in-frame clones and drops some. Of 200,000 to 250,000 clones in the sample, 86% are singletons; the top ten hold 3.1%. The sequenced sample consisted of PBMCs or T cells enriched from blood (not recorded which). The origin of the receptors is a woman aged 50 to 60 in a cohort exposed to, infected with or recovered from COVID-19 (not recorded which).

This chain uses TRBV4-2 with TRBJ2-3; 9 nucleotides align to TRBD2. This CDR3 contains 20 residues. Per the germline V gene, CDR1 is LGHNA and CDR2 is YNFKEQ. Trimming cost V 0 bases and J 5 bases; bases outside gene matches: 18. The CDR3 bases are TGTGCCAGCAGCCAAGATCCGCCGGCGGGAAGCGGGGGGCGCAAAGATACGCAGTATTTT. Amino acids: CASSQDPPAGSGGRKDTQYF.

The CDR3: CASSLVGTGVGEQYF. In nucleotides, the CDR3 is TGTGCCAGCAGCTTAGTGGGGACAGGGGTAGGAGAGCAGTACTTC. This chain links TRBV7-2 with TRBJ2-7; 10 bases map to TRBD1. V lost 1 base and J lost 7; bases outside the gene matches: 7. Germline loops: CDR1 SGHTA, CDR2 FQGNSA. The CDR3 contains 15 residues.

The genes are TRBV28 and TRBJ1-5; D possibly corresponds to TRBD1 (5 bases). The CDR3 length is 15 residues. V shed 2 bases and J shed 5 bases, with 13 bases lying between them. Germline lookup yields CDR1 MDHEN and CDR2 SYDVKM. CDR3 in DNA: TGTGCCAGCAGTTTAAATTCAGGGATCGATCAGCCCCAGCATTTT. This codes for CASSLNSGIDQPQHF.

This clone has more than one count but fewer than ten. The rearrangement joins TRBV27 to TRBJ1-1, with 9 bases aligning to TRBD1. Germline V CDR1 and CDR2: MNHEY, SMNVEV (reference sequence). The CDR3 has 17 amino acids. V lost 2 bases and J lost 0; bases outside the gene matches: 7. The CDR3 region has the DNA TGTGCCAGCAGTTTACGCCGGGACAGGGAAGTGAACACTGAAGCTTTCTTT. Translating gives CASSLRRDREVNTEAFF.

The gene calls are TRBV13 and TRBJ2-1, with a weak D call TRBD2 (5 bases). Trimming took 5 bases from V and 1 from J, leaving 9 bases between them. From germline, CDR1 is PRHDT and CDR2 FYEKMQ (reference sequence). The CDR3 runs to 14 residues. CDR3 sequence: CASSVRGSYNEQFF. CDR3 coding DNA: TGTGCCAGCAGCGTTCGGGGTTCCTACAATGAGCAGTTCTTC.

This clone was seen once. This chain connects TRBV13 to TRBJ2-2; D possibly corresponds to TRBD2 (5 bases). This CDR3 is 16 amino acids long. Trimming took 3 bases from V and 6 from J, leaving 17 bases between them. The germline CDR1 and CDR2 sequences are PRHDT and FYEKMQ (reference sequence). CDR3 in DNA: TGTGCCAGCAGCTTGTCGGGGTGGACCCCACCCGGGGAGCTGTTTTTT. This translates into CASSLSGWTPPGELFF. Full variable domain (missing parts from reference TRBV13 and TRBJ2-2): AAGVIQSPRHLIKEKRETATLKCYPIPRHDTVYWYQQGPGQDPQFLISFYEKMQSDKGSIPDRFSAQQFSDYHSELNMSSLELGDSALYFCASSLSGWTPPGELFFGEGSRLTVL.

This rearrangement joins TRBV27 to TRBJ2-1; 9 bases line up with TRBD2. The V segment lost 6 bases and the J segment 8 bases; nucleotides outside the gene matches: 17. Germline assignment: CDR1 MNHEY and CDR2 SMNVEV (reference sequence). This CDR3 region has 17 residues. Written as DNA, the CDR3 is TGTGCCAGCAGGAGGGCCCCGGGGCGGGGGGGCCAGGATGAGCAGTTCTTC. Encoded protein: CASRRAPGRGGQDEQFF.

The gene calls are TRBV5-1 and TRBJ2-3; 9 positions agree with TRBD1. J gave up 6 bases and V 9 bases, and 11 bases lay outside the gene matches. This CDR3 has 14 amino acids. Germline V gene data show CDR1 as SGHRS and CDR2 as YFSETQ. For the CDR3, the DNA is TGCGCCACCAGTAACAGGGGGCGTTCCGATACGCAGTATTTT. Its translation: CATSNRGRSDTQYF.

V gene TRBV9 combines with J gene TRBJ1-5; 8 bases map to TRBD1. Germline CDR1 reads SGDLS; CDR2 reads YYNGEE. This CDR3 has 15 residues. V trimming: 3 bases; J trimming: 6 bases; junction bases outside the gene matches: 8. Here the CDR3 DNA reads TGTGCCAGCAGCGGTGGACAGGGAGGGGGTCAGCCCCAGCATTTT. Encoded protein: CASSGGQGGGQPQHF.

In its sample, this clone was seen once. This chain uses TRBV19 with TRBJ2-3, with 14 positions matching TRBD2. CDR1 LNHDA and CDR2 SQIVND come from the germline V gene (reference sequence). V lost 10 bases, J lost 0 bases, and 12 bases stayed unmatched. The CDR3 spans 18 residues. CDR3 DNA sequence: TGTGCCACCGCGCCGGGACTAGCGGGGGCGATTAGCACAGATACGCAGTATTTT. It specifies CATAPGLAGAISTDTQYF.

The chain joins TRBV28 to TRBJ2-4, with TRBD1 matching over 9 bases. The trim removed 3 bases at V and 2 bases at J, leaving 8 bases unmatched. This CDR3 comprises 17 residues. Germline V gene sequence: CDR1 MDHEN, CDR2 SYDVKM. The chain's CDR3 is CASSLATGGRSKNIQYF. The CDR3, as DNA: TGTGCCAGCAGTTTGGCCACAGGGGGCCGATCCAAAAACATTCAGTACTTC.

This chain joins TRBV9 and TRBJ1-2; D gene unclear. The CDR3 is 14 residues long. Trimming left V 0 bases short and J 4 bases short, with 10 bases between. Germline assignment: CDR1 SGDLS and CDR2 YYNGEE. CDR3 sequence reads: CASSVEAGGYGYTF. The CDR3 region has the DNA TGTGCCAGCAGCGTAGAGGCAGGAGGCTATGGCTACACCTTC.

A single count supports this clone. The rearrangement links TRBV5-1 to TRBJ1-1; weak D call: TRBD1 (5 bases). The V gene lost 0 bases and the J gene lost 1 base, with 10 bases spanning the gap. Germline CDR1 and CDR2: SGHRS and YFSETQ. CDR3 length equals 15 residues. Here the CDR3 reads CASSLEGVGNTEAFF. CDR3 in DNA: TGCGCCAGCAGCTTGGAAGGGGTTGGGAACACTGAAGCTTTCTTT.

This chain joins TRBV2 and TRBJ2-7, with TRBD2 identical over 10 bases. Germline CDR1 is SNHLY and CDR2 is FYNNEI. The trim removed 6 bases at V and 5 bases at J, leaving 4 bases unmatched. This CDR3 has 13 residues. The CDR3 reads CASRGTSDDEQYF. In nucleotides, the CDR3 is TGTGCCAGCAGGGGGACTAGCGACGACGAGCAGTACTTC.

The chain uses TRBV4-2 and TRBJ2-1, with D possibly TRBD1 on 7 matching bases. This CDR3 spans 19 amino acids. The V and J ends lost 0 bases and 7 bases respectively, with 25 bases between them. Germline lookup yields CDR1 LGHNA and CDR2 YNFKEQ. CDR3 amino acids: CASSQDGGGSGGFRNEQFF. The DNA of the CDR3 is TGTGCCAGCAGCCAAGACGGGGGTGGGTCAGGGGGATTCAGGAATGAGCAGTTCTTC.

This chain connects TRBV10-3 to TRBJ2-3; no clear D gene. The germline V gene encodes CDR1 ENHRY and CDR2 SYGVKD. The CDR3 has 13 amino acids. Trimming cost V 7 bases and J 5 bases, with 13 bases left between them. The CDR3 is CAITGQVRDTQYF. The CDR3 bases are TGTGCCATCACTGGGCAAGTAAGAGATACGCAGTATTTT.

V and J are TRBV7-2 and TRBJ1-2; D may be TRBD1 (6 bases). V lost 0 bases and J lost 7, with 12 bases in between. Per germline, CDR1 SGHTA and CDR2 FQGNSA. This CDR3 is built from 14 residues. CDR3 residues: CASSLAVGAGGYTF. CDR3 bases: TGTGCCAGCAGCTTAGCGGTGGGGGCTGGTGGCTACACCTTC.

The chain carries TRBV4-1 and TRBJ2-3, with TRBD2 matching over 13 bases. This CDR3 region has 16 residues. Germline trimming cut 3 bases from V and 4 bases from J; bases unmatched to any gene: 4. Germline CDR1 is MGHRA and CDR2 is YSYEKL. This CDR3 is CASSHRTSGGSDTQYF. CDR3 coding DNA: TGCGCCAGCAGCCACCGGACTAGCGGGGGTTCAGATACGCAGTATTTT.